This T cell receptor (beta chain) was sequenced in a study of blood T cell repertoires in COVID-19. The wider study: The samples span acute and convalescent COVID-19 from the United States, Italy and Spain. In each case, the material was cDNA or gDNA derived from T cells, B-cell-depleted T cells, or PBMCs.

This CDR3 contains 14 residues. V lost 1 base and J lost 7, with 11 bases in between. The V gene's germline CDR1 is MGHRA and CDR2 YSYEKL. Original data processing: Counts of nucleated cells, estimated from reference gene primer amplification, were obtained. The assay was immunoSEQ multiplex PCR, and TCRdb's table has in-frame clones only and misses some. That table supplies the V and J calls and clone size; D and trimming were determined from the DNA. The data contain 300,000 or so clones, around 81% of them seen just once; the ten biggest clones take up around 4%. The sample was peripheral blood. This chain joins TRBV4-1 and TRBJ1-5; D remains unclear. This sequence was found in a woman aged 50 to 60 with active or convalescent COVID-19. CDR3 bases: TGCGCCAGCAGCCAAGTGGGGAGTAGGCAGCCCCAGCATTTT. It specifies CASSQVGSRQPQHF.